This T cell receptor (beta chain) was sequenced for a study of blood T cell repertoires in COVID-19. Study summary: The United States, Italy and Spain were the sources of the acute and convalescent COVID-19 samples. Nucleic acid was either cDNA or gDNA, and it came from T cells, B-cell-depleted T cells, or PBMCs.

As originally analysed: For nucleated cells, counts were estimated from reference gene primer amplification. Repertoires were generated with immunoSEQ multiplex PCR, while TCRdb's copy carries only in-frame clones and drops some. V, J and clone size were drawn from that table, and D and trimming were deduced from the DNA. The sample has more than 20,000 clones; 88% are singletons. With 4 bases clipped from V and 5 bases from J, the junction kept 6 bases outside the gene matches. This CDR3 contains 13 residues. Germline-derived CDR1 and CDR2 are SQVTM and ANQGSEA. V gene TRBV29-1 combines with J gene TRBJ1-2; 8 bases map to TRBD1. The TCR originated in a man aged 65-85 years with acute or convalescent COVID-19. Sequenced sample: peripheral blood. CDR3 in amino acids: CSVGSTGGYGYTF. The CDR3 DNA is TGCAGCGTTGGCAGTACAGGGGGATATGGCTACACCTTC.